The next 2 T cell receptor beta chains were all read from a single sample in a study of blood T cell repertoires in COVID-19. TCRdb's table, derived via immunoSEQ multiplex PCR, lists solely in-frame clones and lacks some. The sample carries 75,000 to 80,000 clones, about four fifths recorded once. Sequencing input: peripheral blood. The receptors here all came from a woman in her sixties or seventies with acute or convalescent COVID-19.

The chain combines TRBV7-7 with TRBJ2-5; no definite D call. CDR1 is SSHAT, CDR2 FNYEAQ, per germline (reference sequence). This CDR3 has 13 residues. The ends were cut back, 1 base at V and 4 bases at J, with 7 bases in the middle. The chain's CDR3 is CASSLDRLETQYF. The CDR3, as DNA: TGTGCCAGCAGCTTAGACAGATTAGAGACCCAGTACTTC.

The genes are TRBV5-1 and TRBJ2-3, with a weak D call TRBD1 (5 bases). This CDR3 contains 15 residues. Germline loops: CDR1 SGHRS, CDR2 YFSETQ. Trimming removed 2 bases from V and 3 bases from J, with 13 bases in between. The CDR3 DNA is TGCGCCAGCAGCTTAAATACCCCAGGGACAGATACGCAGTATTTT. Amino acid sequence: CASSLNTPGTDTQYF.